Listed below are T cell receptor beta chains from one sample, sequenced in a study of T cells in Graves' hyperthyroidism and ophthalmopathy. MiXCR, applied by TCRdb to the multiplex PCR reads, yields one record per CDR3 protein. Here the sample spans approximately 530,000 distinct CDR3 sequences, 16% being singletons. The sample was blood. The receptors derive from a woman younger than 30 with Graves' hyperthyroidism. The CDR3 runs from the conserved cysteine through the conserved F or W. The D gene is left open where the match is weak. A clone size is listed for some rows: how often the clone was seen (once, few, many), or a class if it is expanded.

d_call j_call clone_size v_call cdr3_nt cdr3_aa
TRBD1 TRBJ1-6 NA TRBV30 TGTGCCTGCACGGGACAGGGGGCCTTATATAATTCACCCCTCCACTTT CACTGQGALYNSPLHF
NA TRBJ2-3 NA TRBV4-3 TGCGCCAGCAGCCAAGACGGCTTGACCCCAGATACGCAGTATTTT CASSQDGLTPDTQYF
NA TRBJ1-1 many TRBV6-1 TGTGCCAGCAGTTCGGTGAACACTGAAGCTTTCTTT CASSSVNTEAFF
TRBD1 TRBJ1-1 NA TRBV5-6 TGTGCCAGCACCCTGACAGGGGGGGCGAACACTGAAGCTTTCTTT CASTLTGGANTEAFF
NA TRBJ2-1 NA TRBV29-1 TGCAGCGTTGTGAGGGATCCCTCCTCCTACAATGAGCAGTTCTTC CSVVRDPSSYNEQFF
NA TRBJ1-3 NA TRBV12-3/TRBV12-4 TGTGCCACTAAGGGGGTCTCTGGAAACACCATATATTTT CATKGVSGNTIYF
TRBD2 TRBJ2-5 many TRBV20-1 TGCAGTGCTAGAGGCGTAGCGGGGGCCACACAAGAGACCCAGTACTTC CSARGVAGATQETQYF
NA TRBJ2-2 NA TRBV19 TGTGCCAGTAGTCAAACGGCTTTCGGGGAGCTGTTTTTT CASSQTAFGELFF
NA TRBJ2-7 many TRBV29-1 TGCAGCGTTGAAGACGGAGGAGACGAGCAGTACTTC CSVEDGGDEQYF
NA TRBJ2-1 many TRBV11-2 TGTGCCAGCAGCCTCTTCCTCGGGACCAAAGTCTTC CASSLFLGTKVF
NA TRBJ2-2 many TRBV12-3/TRBV12-4 TGTGCCAGCAGTTTAATACGAGGGGCGAACACCGGGGAGCTGTTTTTT CASSLIRGANTGELFF
NA TRBJ2-1 few TRBV14 TGTGCCAGCAGCCTTCTAGAGGATGAGCAGTTCTTC CASSLLEDEQFF
NA TRBJ1-6 many TRBV2 TGTGCCAGCAGTGACATAAGCTCCTATAATTCACCCCTCCACTTT CASSDISSYNSPLHF
NA TRBJ1-4 few TRBV2 TGTGCCAGCAGTGAAGTCCGAGGTCCCAATGAAAAACTGTTTTTT CASSEVRGPNEKLFF
TRBD2 TRBJ2-1 NA TRBV6-2/TRBV6-3 TGTGCCAGCCAATGGGCGGTAGCGGGCTACAATGAGCAGTTCTTC CASQWAVAGYNEQFF
TRBD1 TRBJ2-7 many TRBV5-1 TGCGCCAGCAGCCCCCGGGACAGGCGCGACGAGCAGTACTTC CASSPRDRRDEQYF
NA TRBJ2-7 NA TRBV6-9 TGTGCCAGCAGTTATTCGGTCGAGCAGTACTTC CASSYSVEQYF
NA TRBJ2-1 few TRBV7-2 TGTGCCAGCAGCCCTCCTGGGGCAGGGGCAGGCAATGAGCAGTTCTTC CASSPPGAGAGNEQFF
NA TRBJ1-2 NA TRBV27 TGTGCCAGCAGTTTCAACCCGGGTGTCTATGGCTACACCTTC CASSFNPGVYGYTF
TRBD1 TRBJ2-5 NA TRBV7-9 TGTGCCAGCAGCTTAGTGGGCCACAGGGGCTGGGAGACCCAGTACTTC CASSLVGHRGWETQYF
NA TRBJ2-7 many TRBV5-1 TGCGCCAGCCGCAACTACGAGCAGTACTTC CASRNYEQYF
NA TRBJ2-7 few TRBV29-1 TGCAGCGTCGCGGACTGGGAGCAGTACTTC CSVADWEQYF
NA TRBJ1-1 many TRBV6-2/TRBV6-3 TGTGCCAGCAGTTCGCTACTGAACACTGAAGCTTTCTTT CASSSLLNTEAFF
NA TRBJ2-3 many TRBV7-2 TGTGCCAGCAGCCCGCGGGCGGGCCTACTGGCAGATACGCAGTATTTT CASSPRAGLLADTQYF
TRBD2 TRBJ2-2 NA TRBV19 TGTGCCAGTAGCCAAGGACTAGCGGGAGGGTGGGACACCGGGGAGCTGTTTTTT CASSQGLAGGWDTGELFF
NA TRBJ2-1 NA TRBV2 TGTGCCAGCAGTGCTAGCCGCAATGAGCAGTTCTTC CASSASRNEQFF
TRBD1 TRBJ2-3 many TRBV7-9 TGTGCCAGCAGCCCCAACCTTCCGGGACAGGGAGATACGCAGTATTTT CASSPNLPGQGDTQYF
NA TRBJ2-7 few TRBV4-1 TGCGCCAGCAGCCCGAAATCCGAATGGCCTTACGAGCAGTACTTC CASSPKSEWPYEQYF
TRBD2 TRBJ2-1 NA TRBV29-1 TGCAGCGTTGAAGGGATAGTGAGGGAGGGTGGGTCCTACAATGAGCAGTTCTTC CSVEGIVREGGSYNEQFF
TRBD1 TRBJ1-5 NA TRBV19 TGTGCCAGTATGGACAGGGAGCTTCAGCCCCAGCATTTT CASMDRELQPQHF
TRBD2 TRBJ2-1 many TRBV20-1 TGCAGTGCTAGAGATCACGTACGGCTAGCGGGAGGGCCGAGCTCCTACAATGAGCAGTTCTTC CSARDHVRLAGGPSSYNEQFF
NA TRBJ2-3 NA TRBV7-9 TGTGCCAGCAGCTCAGAGGGGACTCCGATCACAGATACGCAGTATTTT CASSSEGTPITDTQYF
NA TRBJ1-1 many TRBV7-9 TGTGCCAGCAGCTCGGAGATGAACACTGAAGCTTTCTTT CASSSEMNTEAFF
NA TRBJ1-5 NA TRBV2 TGTGCCAGCAGTGTTTCTGGTGGCGGCAATCAGCCCCAGCATTTT CASSVSGGGNQPQHF
NA TRBJ2-2 many TRBV12-3/TRBV12-4 TGTGCCAGCAGTTTGCAGGGGGGGAACACCGGGGAGCTGTTTTTT CASSLQGGNTGELFF
TRBD2 TRBJ2-7 NA TRBV6-2/TRBV6-3 TGTGCCAGCAGTTCTAGCGGGAGCTCCGAGCAGTACTTC CASSSSGSSEQYF
NA TRBJ2-5 many TRBV7-2 TGTGCCAGCAGCTTAGCAAACCCAGGTCGGAGAAAAGAGACCCAGTACTTC CASSLANPGRRKETQYF
NA TRBJ2-1 many TRBV11-2 TGTGCCAGCAGCTTATCCGCCTCCAGTTGGAGTGGTGAGCAGTTCTTC CASSLSASSWSGEQFF
NA TRBJ2-3 few TRBV20-1 TGCAGTGCTAGCGTGGACTCCCTTCCGTATTTT CSASVDSLPYF
NA TRBJ1-2 NA TRBV24-1 TGTGCCACCAGTGATTCCCGAGGGAGGGATGGCTACACCTTC CATSDSRGRDGYTF
NA TRBJ1-2 NA TRBV12-3/TRBV12-4 TGTGCCAGCAGTTTGGTCTTTCAGGGGTGGTATGGCTACACCTTC CASSLVFQGWYGYTF
NA TRBJ2-5 NA TRBV5-1 TGCGCCAGCAGCTTGGTAAACACCCCACAAGAGACCCAGTACTTC CASSLVNTPQETQYF
TRBD1 TRBJ1-3 few TRBV6-9 TGTGCCAGCAGTTATTCAGGGGGCTTGTTCTCTGGAAACACCATATATTTT CASSYSGGLFSGNTIYF
NA TRBJ2-7 many TRBV12-3/TRBV12-4 TGTGCCAGCAGTTTGGTAAGGGGGAGATACGAGCAGTACTTC CASSLVRGRYEQYF
TRBD2 TRBJ2-7 once TRBV11-2 TGTGCCAGCAGCATTGGACTAGCTAGCCCTAACGAGCAGTACTTC CASSIGLASPNEQYF
TRBD2 TRBJ2-5 many TRBV2 TGTGCCAGCAAACTACTAGCGGGAGTCTTCCAAGAGACCCAGTACTTC CASKLLAGVFQETQYF
NA TRBJ2-7 NA TRBV7-9 TGTGCCAGCAGCGTGGACCTTTACGAGCAGTACTTC CASSVDLYEQYF
NA TRBJ1-3 NA TRBV19 TGTGCCAGTAGTATCCAGGGGACTGGAAACACCATATATTTT CASSIQGTGNTIYF
TRBD2 TRBJ2-1 many TRBV20-1 TGCAGTGCTACTGGGACACTAGCGGGAGGTGAGCAGTTCTTC CSATGTLAGGEQFF
NA TRBJ2-1 many TRBV20-1 TGCAGTGCTAGATTTGCAGAGGGCTACAATGAGCAGTTCTTC CSARFAEGYNEQFF